This is a list of T cell receptor beta chains from one sample in a study of T cells in Graves' hyperthyroidism and ophthalmopathy. TCRdb re-called the multiplex PCR reads with MiXCR, one entry per CDR3 protein. The sample holds more than 350,000 distinct CDR3 sequences, approximately 15% seen once. The specimen was blood. These receptors were taken from a woman younger than 45 with Graves' hyperthyroidism. The CDR3 runs from the conserved cysteine through the conserved F or W. The order of the fields is J gene, V gene, clone size, D gene, CDR3 protein, CDR3 DNA. The D gene is left open where the match is weak. A clone size is listed for some rows: how often the clone was seen (once, few, many), or a class if it is expanded.

J gene: TRBJ1-1; V gene: TRBV7-9; clone size: many; D gene: -; CDR3 protein: CASSTHLPEAFF; CDR3 DNA: TGTGCCAGCAGCACCCACTTACCTGAAGCTTTCTTT
J gene: TRBJ2-1; V gene: TRBV5-1; clone size: -; D gene: TRBD2; CDR3 protein: CASRPGTMLENEQFF; CDR3 DNA: TGCGCCAGCAGACCCGGGACTATGTTGGAAAATGAGCAGTTCTTC
J gene: TRBJ2-1; V gene: TRBV5-1; clone size: many; D gene: TRBD2; CDR3 protein: CASSPGGINYNEQFF; CDR3 DNA: TGCGCCAGCAGCCCGGGGGGGATCAACTACAATGAGCAGTTCTTC
J gene: TRBJ1-2; V gene: TRBV2; clone size: many; D gene: TRBD1; CDR3 protein: CASSAGTGSQANYGYTF; CDR3 DNA: TGTGCCAGCAGTGCCGGGACAGGGAGTCAAGCCAACTATGGCTACACCTTC
J gene: TRBJ2-7; V gene: TRBV5-1; clone size: -; D gene: TRBD1; CDR3 protein: CASSRQGWEQYF; CDR3 DNA: TGCGCCAGCAGCCGACAGGGCTGGGAGCAGTACTTC
J gene: TRBJ2-2; V gene: TRBV7-3; clone size: few; D gene: TRBD2; CDR3 protein: CASSPRTSGRAGTGELFF; CDR3 DNA: TGTGCCAGCAGCCCAAGGACTAGCGGGAGGGCCGGGACCGGGGAGCTGTTTTTT
J gene: TRBJ2-3; V gene: TRBV19; clone size: -; D gene: -; CDR3 protein: CASNNRWEVADTQYF; CDR3 DNA: TGTGCCAGTAACAATCGGTGGGAAGTGGCAGATACGCAGTATTTT
J gene: TRBJ1-1; V gene: TRBV29-1; clone size: -; D gene: -; CDR3 protein: CSVGVWNTEAFF; CDR3 DNA: TGCAGCGTTGGGGTATGGAACACTGAAGCTTTCTTT
J gene: TRBJ2-5; V gene: TRBV6-5; clone size: many; D gene: TRBD1; CDR3 protein: CASSYSWTGGQETQYF; CDR3 DNA: TGTGCCAGCAGTTACTCATGGACAGGGGGCCAGGAGACCCAGTACTTC
J gene: TRBJ2-7; V gene: TRBV18; clone size: many; D gene: TRBD2; CDR3 protein: CASSPLTSGKGYEQYF; CDR3 DNA: TGTGCCAGCTCACCCTTGACTAGCGGGAAAGGGTACGAGCAGTACTTC
J gene: TRBJ2-1; V gene: TRBV14; clone size: few; D gene: -; CDR3 protein: CASSSIGAVLYNEQFF; CDR3 DNA: TGTGCCAGCAGTAGTATTGGAGCGGTTCTCTACAATGAGCAGTTCTTC
J gene: TRBJ2-3; V gene: TRBV5-1; clone size: many; D gene: TRBD2; CDR3 protein: CASSPLAGGPDTQYF; CDR3 DNA: TGCGCCAGCAGTCCACTAGCGGGAGGGCCGGATACGCAGTATTTT
J gene: TRBJ1-1; V gene: TRBV3-1; clone size: many; D gene: -; CDR3 protein: CASSQEGMNTEAFF; CDR3 DNA: TGTGCCAGCAGCCAAGAGGGGATGAACACTGAAGCTTTCTTT
J gene: TRBJ2-2; V gene: TRBV12-3/TRBV12-4; clone size: many; D gene: -; CDR3 protein: CASRTGQSNTGELFF; CDR3 DNA: TGTGCCAGCAGGACTGGACAGTCGAACACCGGGGAGCTGTTTTTT
J gene: TRBJ1-6; V gene: TRBV20-1; clone size: -; D gene: -; CDR3 protein: CSARDGGGAFSPLHF; CDR3 DNA: TGCAGTGCTAGAGATGGCGGAGGGGCCTTCTCACCCCTCCACTTT
J gene: TRBJ1-1; V gene: TRBV7-2; clone size: -; D gene: -; CDR3 protein: CASSLVGNMNTGAFF; CDR3 DNA: TGTGCCAGCAGCTTAGTTGGGAATATGAACACTGGAGCTTTCTTT
J gene: TRBJ1-3; V gene: TRBV29-1; clone size: few; D gene: -; CDR3 protein: CSVARGTSSGNTIYF; CDR3 DNA: TGCAGCGTCGCCCGCGGAACCAGCTCTGGAAACACCATATATTTT
J gene: TRBJ2-7; V gene: TRBV7-9; clone size: many; D gene: -; CDR3 protein: CASSLSGAEEQYF; CDR3 DNA: TGTGCCAGCAGCTTATCGGGAGCGGAAGAGCAGTACTTC
J gene: TRBJ2-1; V gene: TRBV29-1; clone size: few; D gene: -; CDR3 protein: CSVDDLYSEQFF; CDR3 DNA: TGCAGCGTTGACGACCTCTACTCTGAGCAGTTCTTC
J gene: TRBJ2-3; V gene: TRBV28; clone size: many; D gene: TRBD1; CDR3 protein: CASSSGQGVRRTDTQYF; CDR3 DNA: TGTGCCAGCAGTTCAGGACAGGGTGTGAGGAGAACAGATACGCAGTATTTT
J gene: TRBJ1-1; V gene: TRBV6-1; clone size: few; D gene: -; CDR3 protein: CASNYADTNGAFF; CDR3 DNA: TGTGCCAGCAATTACGCCGATACCAATGGGGCTTTCTTT
J gene: TRBJ2-7; V gene: TRBV20-1; clone size: -; D gene: -; CDR3 protein: CKCRSRYEQYF; CDR3 DNA: TGCAAATGCAGGAGTCGCTACGAGCAGTACTTC
J gene: TRBJ2-7; V gene: TRBV20-1; clone size: many; D gene: TRBD1; CDR3 protein: CSARDGGQGGYEQYF; CDR3 DNA: TGCAGTGCTAGAGATGGTGGACAGGGTGGGTACGAGCAGTACTTC
J gene: TRBJ2-3; V gene: TRBV28; clone size: many; D gene: -; CDR3 protein: CASGQTGADTQYF; CDR3 DNA: TGTGCCAGCGGACAGACCGGGGCTGATACGCAGTATTTT
J gene: TRBJ2-5; V gene: TRBV7-8; clone size: many; D gene: -; CDR3 protein: CASSLEVRARETQYF; CDR3 DNA: TGTGCCAGCAGCTTAGAAGTACGGGCCCGGGAGACCCAGTACTTC
J gene: TRBJ2-5; V gene: TRBV24-1; clone size: few; D gene: -; CDR3 protein: CATSGAAADFQETQYF; CDR3 DNA: TGTGCCACCAGTGGGGCGGCGGCAGACTTCCAAGAGACCCAGTACTTC
J gene: TRBJ2-7; V gene: TRBV20-1; clone size: -; D gene: -; CDR3 protein: CSAPGLPTYEQYF; CDR3 DNA: TGCAGTGCTCCGGGACTCCCGACCTACGAGCAGTACTTC
J gene: TRBJ2-5; V gene: TRBV19; clone size: -; D gene: -; CDR3 protein: CASKPTGLQETQYF; CDR3 DNA: TGTGCCAGTAAACCGACTGGACTCCAAGAGACCCAGTACTTC
J gene: TRBJ2-7; V gene: TRBV6-1; clone size: few; D gene: TRBD1; CDR3 protein: CASTPRQGSPYEQYF; CDR3 DNA: TGTGCCAGCACCCCACGACAGGGTAGCCCCTACGAGCAGTACTTC
J gene: TRBJ2-6; V gene: TRBV9; clone size: -; D gene: TRBD1; CDR3 protein: CASSGGQGAGAGANVLTF; CDR3 DNA: TGTGCCAGCAGCGGAGGACAGGGGGCCGGAGCCGGGGCCAACGTCCTGACTTTC
J gene: TRBJ2-1; V gene: TRBV6-1; clone size: few; D gene: -; CDR3 protein: CASSYGVSGPYNEQFF; CDR3 DNA: TGTGCCAGCAGCTATGGTGTGAGCGGCCCCTACAATGAGCAGTTCTTC
J gene: TRBJ2-3; V gene: TRBV12-3/TRBV12-4; clone size: many; D gene: -; CDR3 protein: CACRLGTDTQYF; CDR3 DNA: TGTGCGTGTAGACTCGGAACAGATACGCAGTATTTT
J gene: TRBJ2-1; V gene: TRBV27; clone size: many; D gene: TRBD2; CDR3 protein: CASSPIAGGYNEQFF; CDR3 DNA: TGTGCCAGCAGTCCGATAGCGGGAGGATACAATGAGCAGTTCTTC
J gene: TRBJ2-7; V gene: TRBV3-1; clone size: few; D gene: -; CDR3 protein: CASSQVRTVSVYEQYF; CDR3 DNA: TGTGCCAGCAGCCAAGTTAGGACAGTTTCTGTCTACGAGCAGTACTTC
J gene: TRBJ2-1; V gene: TRBV7-9; clone size: many; D gene: -; CDR3 protein: CASSPADPVPMKFSYNEQFF; CDR3 DNA: TGTGCCAGCAGCCCAGCGGACCCAGTGCCTATGAAATTCTCCTACAATGAGCAGTTCTTC
J gene: TRBJ2-7; V gene: TRBV2; clone size: many; D gene: TRBD1; CDR3 protein: CASSRDLGQGEQYF; CDR3 DNA: TGTGCCAGCAGTCGCGACTTGGGACAGGGCGAGCAGTACTTC
J gene: TRBJ2-7; V gene: TRBV6-1; clone size: -; D gene: TRBD2; CDR3 protein: CASLPVPLAGLEQYF; CDR3 DNA: TGTGCCAGCCTCCCAGTCCCCCTAGCGGGACTCGAGCAGTACTTC
J gene: TRBJ2-1; V gene: TRBV20-1; clone size: many; D gene: TRBD2; CDR3 protein: CSALAGESYNEQFF; CDR3 DNA: TGCAGTGCTTTAGCGGGAGAGAGCTACAATGAGCAGTTCTTC
J gene: TRBJ1-1; V gene: TRBV7-9; clone size: -; D gene: -; CDR3 protein: CASSVSDGNTEAFF; CDR3 DNA: TGTGCCAGCAGTGTTTCAGACGGAAACACTGAAGCTTTCTTT
J gene: TRBJ2-3; V gene: TRBV24-1; clone size: many; D gene: -; CDR3 protein: CATSGSGRTDTQYF; CDR3 DNA: TGTGCCACCAGTGGTAGCGGTCGCACAGATACGCAGTATTTT
J gene: TRBJ2-5; V gene: TRBV7-9; clone size: many; D gene: TRBD1; CDR3 protein: CASSPGTGREETQYF; CDR3 DNA: TGTGCCAGCAGCCCCGGGACAGGGCGGGAAGAGACCCAGTACTTC
J gene: TRBJ1-6; V gene: TRBV27; clone size: -; D gene: -; CDR3 protein: CASRPPAYNSPLHF; CDR3 DNA: TGTGCCAGCAGACCCCCGGCCTATAATTCACCCCTCCACTTT
J gene: TRBJ2-7; V gene: TRBV7-6; clone size: many; D gene: -; CDR3 protein: CASSFPPARRENSYEQYF; CDR3 DNA: TGTGCCAGCAGCTTTCCCCCCGCCCGTCGGGAAAACTCCTACGAGCAGTACTTC
J gene: TRBJ1-6; V gene: TRBV2; clone size: few; D gene: -; CDR3 protein: CASSPSDSSYNSPLHF; CDR3 DNA: TGTGCCAGCAGTCCCTCAGACAGCTCCTATAATTCACCCCTCCACTTT
J gene: TRBJ2-5; V gene: TRBV7-2; clone size: many; D gene: -; CDR3 protein: CASSLAVGFQETQYF; CDR3 DNA: TGTGCCAGCAGCTTAGCGGTAGGGTTTCAAGAGACCCAGTACTTC